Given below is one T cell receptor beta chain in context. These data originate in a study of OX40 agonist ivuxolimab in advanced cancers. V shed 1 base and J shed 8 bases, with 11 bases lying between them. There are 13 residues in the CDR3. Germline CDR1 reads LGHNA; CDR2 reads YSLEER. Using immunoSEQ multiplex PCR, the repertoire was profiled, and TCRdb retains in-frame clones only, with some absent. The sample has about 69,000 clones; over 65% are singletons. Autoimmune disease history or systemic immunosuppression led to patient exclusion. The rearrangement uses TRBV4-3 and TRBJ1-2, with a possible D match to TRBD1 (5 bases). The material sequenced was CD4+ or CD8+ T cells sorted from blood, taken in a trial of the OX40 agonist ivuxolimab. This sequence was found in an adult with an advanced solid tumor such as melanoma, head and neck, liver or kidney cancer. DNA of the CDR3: TGCGCCAGCAGCCAAGGGCAGGGCGGAGGCTACACCTTC. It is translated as CASSQGQGGGYTF.